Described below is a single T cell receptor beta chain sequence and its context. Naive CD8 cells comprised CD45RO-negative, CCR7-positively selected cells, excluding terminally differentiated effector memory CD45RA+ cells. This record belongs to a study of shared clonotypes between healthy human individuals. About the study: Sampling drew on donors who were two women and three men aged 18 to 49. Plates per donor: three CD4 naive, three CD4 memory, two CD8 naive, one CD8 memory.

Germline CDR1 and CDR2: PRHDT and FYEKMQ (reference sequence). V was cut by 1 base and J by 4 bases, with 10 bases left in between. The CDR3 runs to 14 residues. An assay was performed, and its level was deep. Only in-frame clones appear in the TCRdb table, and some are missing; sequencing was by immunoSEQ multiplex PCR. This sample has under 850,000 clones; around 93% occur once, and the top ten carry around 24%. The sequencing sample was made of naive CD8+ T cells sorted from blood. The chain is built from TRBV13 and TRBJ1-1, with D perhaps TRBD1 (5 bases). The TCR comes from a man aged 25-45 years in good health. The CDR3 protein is CASSLVQGGTEAFF. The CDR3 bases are TGTGCCAGCAGCTTAGTGCAGGGCGGCACTGAAGCTTTCTTT.